The rows below give T cell receptor beta chains drawn from one sample of a study of radiotherapy plus CTLA-4 blockade in lung cancer. Clones were sequenced by immunoSEQ multiplex PCR, and TCRdb holds only the in-frame ones, with some missing. The profile shows tens of thousands of clones, 72% of them singletons. The material sequenced was peripheral blood, taken from a patient treated with radiotherapy plus ipilimumab. These receptors all stem from a human donor with non-small cell lung cancer who had stable disease on radiotherapy plus ipilimumab. The CDR3 runs from the conserved cysteine through the conserved F or W. Each record gives: clone size, J gene, D gene, V gene, CDR3 DNA, CDR3 protein. The D gene is left open where the match is weak. The size entry is marked missing in some rows and otherwise reads once, few, many or a size class.

clone_size: -
j_call: TRBJ2-5
d_call: TRBD1
v_call: TRBV2
cdr3_nt: TGTGCCAGCAAGGGGGCTCAAGAGACCCAGTACTTC
cdr3_aa: CASKGAQETQYF

clone_size: -
j_call: TRBJ2-2
d_call: TRBD1
v_call: TRBV9
cdr3_nt: TGTGCCAGCAGCGCCCGACAGGGGAACACCGGGGAGCTGTTTTTT
cdr3_aa: CASSARQGNTGELFF

clone_size: few
j_call: TRBJ2-7
d_call: -
v_call: TRBV5-4
cdr3_nt: TGTGCCAGCAGCTTCCGGGACACCTACGAGCAGTACTTC
cdr3_aa: CASSFRDTYEQYF

clone_size: -
j_call: TRBJ1-5
d_call: TRBD1
v_call: TRBV2
cdr3_nt: TGTGCCAGCCTGGGACAGGGGGGTCAGCCCCAGCATTTT
cdr3_aa: CASLGQGGQPQHF

clone_size: -
j_call: TRBJ2-5
d_call: TRBD2
v_call: TRBV5-1
cdr3_nt: TGCGCCAGCAGCTTGGGAAGCGGGGTCCCCCAGTACTTC
cdr3_aa: CASSLGSGVPQYF

clone_size: -
j_call: TRBJ1-2
d_call: -
v_call: TRBV6-1
cdr3_nt: TGTGCCAGCAGCTCCACAGGCAACTATGGCTACACCTTC
cdr3_aa: CASSSTGNYGYTF

clone_size: once
j_call: TRBJ1-2
d_call: -
v_call: TRBV18
cdr3_nt: TGTGCCAGCTCACCTTCTCCCTACAGGGAGCCCTATGGCTACACCTTC
cdr3_aa: CASSPSPYREPYGYTF

clone_size: -
j_call: TRBJ2-1
d_call: TRBD1
v_call: TRBV9
cdr3_nt: TGTGCCAGCAGCGTATTGACAGGGGGCGCACCAAATGAGCAGTTCTTC
cdr3_aa: CASSVLTGGAPNEQFF

clone_size: once
j_call: TRBJ2-6
d_call: -
v_call: TRBV5-1
cdr3_nt: TGCGCCAGCAGCTTGGAAGCGAACTCTGGGGCCAACGTCCTGACTTTC
cdr3_aa: CASSLEANSGANVLTF

clone_size: once
j_call: TRBJ2-5
d_call: TRBD2
v_call: TRBV25-1
cdr3_nt: TGTGCCAGCAAGGACAGCGGGGGGGCGGGCGAGACCCAGTACTTC
cdr3_aa: CASKDSGGAGETQYF

clone_size: -
j_call: TRBJ1-1
d_call: -
v_call: TRBV7-2
cdr3_nt: TGTGCCAGCCGCCCCCGCCGGGCGGACATGAACACTGAAGCTTTCTTT
cdr3_aa: CASRPRRADMNTEAFF

clone_size: -
j_call: TRBJ1-1
d_call: -
v_call: TRBV7-9
cdr3_nt: TGTGCCAGCAGCTTAGGACGGGAAACTGAAGCTTTCTTT
cdr3_aa: CASSLGRETEAFF

clone_size: -
j_call: TRBJ2-7
d_call: TRBD1
v_call: TRBV5-1
cdr3_nt: TGCGCCAGCAGCCACGGGACAGGGATCGACGAGCAGTACTTC
cdr3_aa: CASSHGTGIDEQYF

clone_size: -
j_call: TRBJ2-5
d_call: TRBD2
v_call: TRBV9
cdr3_nt: TGTGCCAGCAGCGAGGGACTACGACAAGAGACCCAGTACTTC
cdr3_aa: CASSEGLRQETQYF

clone_size: -
j_call: TRBJ2-5
d_call: -
v_call: TRBV5-1
cdr3_nt: TGCGCCAGCAGCTTGGCCGAAAACCCAGGGACCCAGTACTTC
cdr3_aa: CASSLAENPGTQYF

clone_size: few
j_call: TRBJ2-1
d_call: -
v_call: TRBV5-1
cdr3_nt: TGCGCCAGCAGCTTGGACGAGCCTAGGTACAATGAGCAGTTCTTC
cdr3_aa: CASSLDEPRYNEQFF

clone_size: -
j_call: TRBJ1-2
d_call: TRBD1
v_call: TRBV5-6
cdr3_nt: TGTGCCAGCAGCCTCGACAGGGGGCGGGGGGGCTACACCTTC
cdr3_aa: CASSLDRGRGGYTF

clone_size: -
j_call: TRBJ1-2
d_call: -
v_call: TRBV6-5
cdr3_nt: TGTGCCAGCAGTGAAATTGACAGTCGCGGCTACACCTTC
cdr3_aa: CASSEIDSRGYTF

clone_size: -
j_call: TRBJ2-1
d_call: TRBD1
v_call: TRBV2
cdr3_nt: TGTGCCAGCAGTGACTCGGACAGGGCTGATGAGCAGTTCTTC
cdr3_aa: CASSDSDRADEQFF

clone_size: -
j_call: TRBJ2-3
d_call: TRBD1
v_call: TRBV4-1
cdr3_nt: TGCGCCAGCAGCCAAGATCCAGGGGGTACAGATACGCAGTATTTT
cdr3_aa: CASSQDPGGTDTQYF

clone_size: -
j_call: TRBJ2-1
d_call: TRBD2
v_call: TRBV5-1
cdr3_nt: TGCGCCAGCAGCAACACCGGGACTAGCGGGGGGGCCTGGGCCTACAATGAGCAGTTCTTC
cdr3_aa: CASSNTGTSGGAWAYNEQFF

clone_size: -
j_call: TRBJ1-2
d_call: -
v_call: TRBV18
cdr3_nt: TGTGCCAGCTCACCACCAGGACAGAGCTATGGCTACACCTTC
cdr3_aa: CASSPPGQSYGYTF

clone_size: -
j_call: TRBJ1-4
d_call: TRBD1
v_call: TRBV5-1
cdr3_nt: TGCGCCAGCAGCACGGGGACAGGGGCCACTAATGAAAAACTGTTTTTT
cdr3_aa: CASSTGTGATNEKLFF

clone_size: -
j_call: TRBJ1-1
d_call: -
v_call: TRBV29-1
cdr3_nt: TGCAGCGCGACAGGTCTACTGAACACTGAAGCTTTCTTT
cdr3_aa: CSATGLLNTEAFF

clone_size: once
j_call: TRBJ1-1
d_call: -
v_call: TRBV29-1
cdr3_nt: TGCAGCGTTGGGCAGGGGTCGGGGACTGAAGCTTTCTTT
cdr3_aa: CSVGQGSGTEAFF

clone_size: few
j_call: TRBJ2-2
d_call: TRBD1
v_call: TRBV30
cdr3_nt: TGTGCCTGGAGAAGACAGGGGGACACCGGGGAGCTGTTTTTT
cdr3_aa: CAWRRQGDTGELFF

clone_size: -
j_call: TRBJ2-3
d_call: -
v_call: TRBV11-1
cdr3_nt: TGTGCCAGCAGCCCGCTGGGCGCCACAGATACGCAGTATTTT
cdr3_aa: CASSPLGATDTQYF

clone_size: -
j_call: TRBJ2-7
d_call: TRBD2
v_call: TRBV19
cdr3_nt: TGTGCCAGTAGTAAGAATAGCGGGGGGGCCTACGAGCAGTACTTC
cdr3_aa: CASSKNSGGAYEQYF

clone_size: -
j_call: TRBJ1-6
d_call: TRBD1
v_call: TRBV2
cdr3_nt: TGTGCCAGCAGTGAGCAGGGGGCTGATAATTCACCCCTCCACTTT
cdr3_aa: CASSEQGADNSPLHF

clone_size: -
j_call: TRBJ2-3
d_call: TRBD2
v_call: TRBV30
cdr3_nt: TGTGCCTGGAGTCCCACTAGCGGGGGGGCCGCTACGCAGTATTTT
cdr3_aa: CAWSPTSGGAATQYF

clone_size: -
j_call: TRBJ1-6
d_call: -
v_call: TRBV6-1
cdr3_nt: TGTGCCAGCAGTGAAGGAGATGTAAGGGGATGGGATTCACCCCTCCACTTT
cdr3_aa: CASSEGDVRGWDSPLHF

clone_size: -
j_call: TRBJ1-4
d_call: TRBD1
v_call: TRBV5-4
cdr3_nt: TGTGCCAGCAGCTCCGGGACCAAGGGGGCGGCTGAAAAACTGTTTTTT
cdr3_aa: CASSSGTKGAAEKLFF

clone_size: -
j_call: TRBJ2-5
d_call: TRBD1
v_call: TRBV18
cdr3_nt: TGTGCCAGCTCACAACTACGACAGGGGAGAGAGACCCAGTACTTC
cdr3_aa: CASSQLRQGRETQYF

clone_size: -
j_call: TRBJ1-2
d_call: -
v_call: TRBV10-3
cdr3_nt: TGTGCCATCAGTGACGGACAGCCCTATGGCTACACCTTC
cdr3_aa: CAISDGQPYGYTF

clone_size: -
j_call: TRBJ2-7
d_call: -
v_call: TRBV7-2
cdr3_nt: TGTGCCAGCAGCCGGGGTCCGGGTTACGAGCAGTACTTC
cdr3_aa: CASSRGPGYEQYF

clone_size: -
j_call: TRBJ1-2
d_call: TRBD1
v_call: TRBV2
cdr3_nt: TGTGCCAGCATCCGGGACAGGGTGGGCTATGGCTACACCTTC
cdr3_aa: CASIRDRVGYGYTF

clone_size: -
j_call: TRBJ1-2
d_call: -
v_call: TRBV5-1
cdr3_nt: TGCGCCAGCAGCCCTCGAGAAAGGGGCTGGAACTATGGCTACACCTTC
cdr3_aa: CASSPRERGWNYGYTF

clone_size: -
j_call: TRBJ1-5
d_call: -
v_call: TRBV6-1
cdr3_nt: TGTGCCAGCAGTGAAGCTTCGGGAGTCAATCAGCCCCAGCATTTT
cdr3_aa: CASSEASGVNQPQHF

clone_size: -
j_call: TRBJ2-1
d_call: TRBD1
v_call: TRBV5-1
cdr3_nt: TGCGCCAGCAGCTCGTTGGGGACAGAGTACAATGAGCAGTTCTTC
cdr3_aa: CASSSLGTEYNEQFF

clone_size: -
j_call: TRBJ1-1
d_call: -
v_call: TRBV10-1
cdr3_nt: TGCGCCAGCAGTGAACAACCAACAGGGAACGCTTTCTTT
cdr3_aa: CASSEQPTGNAFF

clone_size: -
j_call: TRBJ1-2
d_call: -
v_call: TRBV7-8
cdr3_nt: TGTGCCAGCAGCTTAGGTCCGGCTAACTATGGCTACACCTTC
cdr3_aa: CASSLGPANYGYTF

clone_size: -
j_call: TRBJ1-1
d_call: TRBD1
v_call: TRBV27
cdr3_nt: TGTGCCAGCAGTGGGTTCAGGGGGTACAACACTGAAGCTTTCTTT
cdr3_aa: CASSGFRGYNTEAFF

clone_size: -
j_call: TRBJ1-2
d_call: TRBD1
v_call: TRBV6-6
cdr3_nt: TGTGCCAGCAGTTGGGGTACAGGGGGTCGTGGCTACACCTTC
cdr3_aa: CASSWGTGGRGYTF

clone_size: -
j_call: TRBJ1-1
d_call: -
v_call: TRBV10-3
cdr3_nt: TGTGCCACCAATTCCGGGGGAGACGACACTGAAGCTTTCTTT
cdr3_aa: CATNSGGDDTEAFF

clone_size: few
j_call: TRBJ2-7
d_call: TRBD2
v_call: TRBV25-1
cdr3_nt: TGTGCCAGCAGTGCGGGAGGCTACGAGCAGTACTTC
cdr3_aa: CASSAGGYEQYF

clone_size: few
j_call: TRBJ2-3
d_call: TRBD2
v_call: TRBV27
cdr3_nt: TGTGCCAGCAGTTTTCGGGGGAGCGGGGGTGACACAGATACGCAGTATTTT
cdr3_aa: CASSFRGSGGDTDTQYF